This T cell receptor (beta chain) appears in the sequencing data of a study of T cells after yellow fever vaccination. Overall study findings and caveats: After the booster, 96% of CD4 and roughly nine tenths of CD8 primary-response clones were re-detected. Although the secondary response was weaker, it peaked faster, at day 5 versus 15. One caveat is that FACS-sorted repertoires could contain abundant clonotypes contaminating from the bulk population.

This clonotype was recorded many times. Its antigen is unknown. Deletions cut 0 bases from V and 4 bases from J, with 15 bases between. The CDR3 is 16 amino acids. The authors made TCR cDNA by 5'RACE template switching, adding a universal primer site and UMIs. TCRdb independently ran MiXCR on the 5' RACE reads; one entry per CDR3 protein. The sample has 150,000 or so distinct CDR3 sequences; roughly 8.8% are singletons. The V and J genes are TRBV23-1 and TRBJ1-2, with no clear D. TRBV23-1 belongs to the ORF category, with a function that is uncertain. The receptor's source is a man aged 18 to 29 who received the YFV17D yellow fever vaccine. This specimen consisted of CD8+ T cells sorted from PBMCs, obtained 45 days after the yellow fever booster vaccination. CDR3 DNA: TGCGCCAGCAGTCAATCGAACGACTTGCGTATCTATGGCTACACCTTC. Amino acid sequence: CASSQSNDLRIYGYTF.